Each of the 20 T cell receptor beta chains below was sequenced from the same sample in a study of blood T cell repertoires in COVID-19. Produced via immunoSEQ multiplex PCR; TCRdb's table is partial and in-frame only. The sample comprises roughly 53,000 clones, roughly 87% of which are singletons, and 1.6% rests with the top ten. Sequenced input: peripheral blood. Every receptor here comes from a man aged 55-75 years with acute or convalescent COVID-19.

This clone was seen only a few times. The rearrangement uses TRBV20-1 and TRBJ2-2; D uncertain. CDR1 and CDR2 (germline): DFQATT, SNEGSKA (reference sequence). The CDR3 is made up of 11 amino acids. Trimming removed 6 bases from V and 6 bases from J, with 8 bases in between. CDR3 coding DNA: TGCAGTGCCCCAGAAGCCGGGGAGCTGTTTTTT. Protein sequence: CSAPEAGELFF.

V and J are TRBV7-9 and TRBJ1-3; D may be TRBD1 (5 bases). The length of the CDR3 is 13 residues. The V end was cut by 1 base, the J end by 4 bases, with 5 bases between. Germline V lookup: CDR1 SEHNR, CDR2 FQNEAQ (reference sequence). In DNA, the CDR3 is TGTGCCAGCAGCTTAGACAGGGGAAACACCATATATTTT. Translating it yields CASSLDRGNTIYF.

The chain has TRBV5-1 and TRBJ1-1; D is uncertain. Germline V gene lookup returns CDR1 SGHRS and CDR2 YFSETQ. Trimming left V 2 bases short and J 4 bases short, with 6 bases between. CDR3 length: 12 amino acids. The CDR3 spells CASSFPSTEAFF. CDR3 in DNA: TGCGCCAGCAGCTTTCCTTCCACTGAAGCTTTCTTT. Using reference TRBV5-1 and TRBJ1-1 for the parts outside the CDR3, the full variable domain is KAGVTQTPRYLIKTRGQQVTLSCSPISGHRSVSWYQQTPGQGLQFLFEYFSETQRNKGNFPGRFSGRQFSNSRSEMNVSTLELGDSALYLCASSFPSTEAFFGQGTRLTVV.

The chain uses TRBV24-1 and TRBJ2-6; 7 positions match TRBD1. CDR3 size: 15 residues. Germline assignment: CDR1 KGHDR and CDR2 SFDVKD. V lost 6 bases to trimming and J lost 3 bases; unmatched junction nucleotides: 4. The CDR3 coding sequence is TGTGCCACCAGTTATACAGGGGATGGGGCCAACGTCCTGACTTTC. Its translation: CATSYTGDGANVLTF.

The gene calls are TRBV5-1 and TRBJ2-1, with 9 bases matching TRBD2. J lost 10 bases, V lost 1 base, and 3 bases had no gene match. The CDR3 runs 13 residues. Germline-derived CDR1 and CDR2 are SGHRS and YFSETQ. The CDR3 protein is CASSLSGGLEQFF. The CDR3 DNA is TGCGCCAGCAGCTTGAGCGGGGGGTTGGAGCAGTTCTTC.

The chain carries TRBV5-6 and TRBJ1-2; 9 bases map to TRBD1. J lost 3 bases, V lost 4 bases, and 7 bases had no gene match. CDR1 and CDR2 from the germline V gene are SGHDT and YYEEEE. The CDR3 is 15 residues long. The CDR3 DNA reads as TGTGCCAGCAGCCGAAACCGGGACAGGGACTATGGCTACACCTTC. This sequence encodes CASSRNRDRDYGYTF.

This clone was observed once. The chain employs TRBV9 and TRBJ2-7; 10 nucleotides match TRBD1. Germline CDR1 SGDLS, CDR2 YYNGEE. J was trimmed by 2 bases and V by 0 bases; bases with no gene match: 2. This CDR3 region has 15 residues. CDR3 nucleotide sequence: TGTGCCAGCAGCGTAGGACAGGGGGCTACCTACGAGCAGTACTTC. It encodes CASSVGQGATYEQYF.

The chain employs TRBV7-8 and TRBJ1-4; unclear D gene. CDR1 SGHVS and CDR2 FQNEAQ come from the germline V gene. The CDR3 totals 15 residues. Between the trimmed V and J ends, which lost 0 bases and 2 bases, there was a span of 7 bases. CDR3 sequence reads: CASSLAGRTNEKLFF. CDR3 nucleotide sequence: TGTGCCAGCAGCTTAGCAGGGAGGACTAATGAAAAACTGTTTTTT.

The gene calls are TRBV9 and TRBJ2-1; perhaps TRBD2 as D (5 bases). V lost 3 bases to trimming and J lost 3 bases, with 19 bases between them. Germline V gives CDR1 SGDLS, CDR2 YYNGEE. This CDR3 region has 17 residues. CDR3 in DNA: TGTGCCAGCAGCGCCCCTAGAGGGATAACTCGCTACAATGAGCAGTTCTTC. Its protein product is CASSAPRGITRYNEQFF.

This clone has only one observation. The chain employs TRBV18 and TRBJ2-5; TRBD1 matches 11 bases. Per the germline V gene, CDR1 is KGHSH and CDR2 is LQKENI. This CDR3 has 16 residues. After removal of 6 bases from V and 5 bases from J, the junction contained 11 bases not matched to a gene. CDR3 DNA: TGTGCCAGCTCCAAATTGGACAGGGGGCTAGCGGAGACCCAGTACTTC. Its translation is CASSKLDRGLAETQYF.

This chain links TRBV7-9 with TRBJ2-1; D gene uncertain. CDR3 length: 14 residues. The ends were cut back, 1 base at V and 0 bases at J, with 4 bases in the middle. Germline V gene data show CDR1 as SEHNR and CDR2 as FQNEAQ (reference sequence). As DNA, the CDR3 is TGTGCCAGCAGCTTAGGTAGCTCCTACAATGAGCAGTTCTTC. This gives the protein CASSLGSSYNEQFF.

The chain uses TRBV9 and TRBJ2-1, with a tentative D call TRBD2 (6 bases). Trimming pared 4 bases from V and 6 bases from J, leaving 11 bases between. Germline CDR1 and CDR2: SGDLS and YYNGEE. CDR3 size: 13 residues. Here the CDR3 DNA reads TGTGCCAGCAGCATCGGGACTGCCAATGAGCAGTTCTTC. Translated: CASSIGTANEQFF.

V and J are TRBV7-9 and TRBJ2-3; D is ambiguous. The V gene's germline CDR1 is SEHNR and CDR2 FQNEAQ (reference sequence). The CDR3 length is 14 residues. The ends were cut back, 1 base at V and 4 bases at J, with 9 bases in the middle. In nucleotides, the CDR3 is TGTGCCAGCAGCTTAGATCTAACGCCAGATACGCAGTATTTT. Residues: CASSLDLTPDTQYF.

The rearrangement joins TRBV6-5 to TRBJ2-7, with D maybe TRBD1 (5 bases). The ends were cut back, 8 bases at V and 4 bases at J, with 12 bases in the middle. Germline-derived CDR1 and CDR2 are MNHEY and SVGAGI. The CDR3 length is 12 residues. CDR3 residues: CASQGFGYEQYF. The CDR3, as DNA: TGTGCCAGCCAGGGTTTCGGGTACGAGCAGTACTTC.

The chain joins TRBV11-2 to TRBJ2-7; TRBD2 matches at 9 bases. The J segment lost 6 bases and the V segment lost 1 base, leaving 4 bases of the junction unmatched. Germline V lookup: CDR1 SGHAT, CDR2 FQNNGV. The CDR3 contains 14 residues. The CDR3, as DNA: TGTGCCAGCAGCTTAGTCGGTAGCGGGGGCGAGCAGTACTTC. Translated: CASSLVGSGGEQYF.

The rearrangement links TRBV5-1 to TRBJ2-2; a weak D match, TRBD1 (6 bases). Between the trimmed V and J ends, which lost 0 bases and 2 bases, there was a span of 8 bases. CDR3 length equals 15 residues. The germline gives CDR1 SGHRS, CDR2 YFSETQ. The CDR3 loop is CASSLGTVNTGELFF. Written as DNA, the CDR3 is TGCGCCAGCAGCTTGGGGACAGTTAACACCGGGGAGCTGTTTTTT.

The V and J genes are TRBV5-4 and TRBJ2-7; possible D gene TRBD1, 5 bases. The CDR3 loop spans 14 amino acids. Germline V CDR1 and CDR2: SGHNT, YYREEE (reference sequence). V was pared by 2 bases and J by 6 bases, with 15 bases between. DNA of the CDR3: TGTGCCAGCAGCTTTATTACAGGCAAGGGCGAGCAGTACTTC. This gives the protein CASSFITGKGEQYF.

To note about this clone: The same CDR3 can be traced to other DNA sequences in this sample. This chain joins TRBV29-1 and TRBJ2-3, with no clear D. Deletions cut 5 bases from V and 2 bases from J, with 11 bases between. The CDR3 is 13 amino acids. Looked up from germline, CDR1 is SQVTM and CDR2 is ANQGSEA. CDR3 sequence reads: CSVWARYTDTQYF. Written as DNA, the CDR3 is TGCAGCGTTTGGGCCAGGTACACAGATACGCAGTATTTT.

The V call is TRBV24-1, the J call TRBJ2-1; 9 nucleotides match TRBD2. The CDR3 loop spans 16 amino acids. Trimming cost V 1 base and J 5 bases; bases outside gene matches: 5. Per the germline V gene, CDR1 is KGHDR and CDR2 is SFDVKD. The CDR3 DNA reads TGTGCCACCAGTGATTTTTCGCGGGGGGGTCACAATGAGCAGTTCTTC. Translation gives CATSDFSRGGHNEQFF.

Turning to this clone: Sequence at one end of the junction differs from germline and may be a read error. The rearrangement joins TRBV3-1 (or the pseudogene TRBV3-2) to TRBJ2-7, with TRBD1 identical over 8 bases. Germline CDR1 is LGHDT and CDR2 is YNNKEL (reference sequence). This CDR3 is built from 12 residues. CDR3 amino acids: CASSQVETGVSF. Here the CDR3 DNA reads TGTGCCAGCAGCCAAGTTGAGACAGGGGTCTCCTTC.